This note documents a single TCR beta chain sequence. This record comes from a study of T cell changes during pregnancy in multiple sclerosis. Profiling relied on immunoSEQ multiplex PCR, and the TCRdb table lists in-frame clones only, not all of them. The sample records about 110,000 clones, roughly 89% being singletons. CDR3 size: 23 residues. The germline V gene encodes CDR1 MNHEY and CDR2 SMNVEV (reference sequence). Unmatched junction bases numbered 26, after V lost 5 bases and J lost 6 bases. The chain joins TRBV27 to TRBJ2-4; 15 nucleotides match TRBD2. The specimen comprised peripheral blood, sampled before pregnancy. The source of this sequence is a female donor with multiple sclerosis, enrolled in a pregnancy study. The DNA for the CDR3 is TGTGCCAGCAGTCCAGGGGGGATTGGGACTAGCGGGAGGTGGAGCGACCTCCGAAACATTCAGTACTTC. Translated: CASSPGGIGTSGRWSDLRNIQYF.